Listed here are 13 T cell receptor beta chains from one sample, sequenced in a study of beta chain features in type 1 diabetes. Reverse transcription of all isolated RNA meant that expressed TCRB transcripts were sequenced. The method was immunoSEQ multiplex PCR; TCRdb's version includes in-frame clones alone and lacks a portion of them. The top ten clones hold 2% to 2.5% of a sample with 160,000 or so clones, around 10% of them seen once. The sequenced sample was central memory CD4+ T cells from blood. These receptors all come from a man aged 18 to 29 in good health.

This clone was observed a few times. CDR3 bases: TGTGCCAGCAGCGTACAGGGGGACACTGAAGCTTTCTTT. Amino acids: CASSVQGDTEAFF. This chain joins TRBV9 and TRBJ1-1; TRBD1 aligns across 7 bases. The CDR3 has 13 amino acids. V gave up 1 base and J gave up 3 bases; unmatched junction bases: 0. Germline V gene sequence: CDR1 SGDLS, CDR2 YYNGEE.

This clone was observed a handful of times. The CDR3 DNA sequence: TGTGCCAGCAGTTTAGTACCCGTCGGGACAGGGGCCTACGAGCAGTACTTC. This gives the protein CASSLVPVGTGAYEQYF. The J gene is TRBJ2-7, the V gene TRBV28; 10 bases fit TRBD1. Germline CDR1 MDHEN, CDR2 SYDVKM. The CDR3 runs 17 residues. Trimming took 2 bases from V and 2 from J; bases not matched to a gene: 9. The variable domain in full, completed from reference TRBV28 and TRBJ2-7, reads DVKVTQSSRYLVKRTGEKVFLECVQDMDHENMFWYRQDPGLGLRLIYFSYDVKMKEKGDIPEGYSVSREKKERFSLILESASTNQTSMYLCASSLVPVGTGAYEQYFGPGTRLTVT.

In this sample, this clone turned up a few times. This chain connects TRBV15 to TRBJ1-2, with D tentatively TRBD1 (5 bases). CDR1 is LNHNV and CDR2 is YYDKDF in the germline V gene (reference sequence). The CDR3 extends over 13 amino acids. Trimming cost V 6 bases and J 4 bases, with 12 bases left between them. The CDR3 coding sequence is TGTGCCACCAGGCCAGGGTACGCCTATGGCTACACCTTC. Translated: CATRPGYAYGYTF.

This clone turned up a few times. The chain uses TRBV7-3 and TRBJ1-2; tentatively, D is TRBD1 (5 bases). The V gene lost 2 bases and the J gene lost 5 bases, with 9 bases spanning the gap. Germline CDR1 and CDR2: SGHTA and FQGTGA. The CDR3 has 13 residues. DNA of the CDR3: TGTGCCAGCAGCTTAGGGGCTGGGTATGGCTACACCTTC. Amino acids: CASSLGAGYGYTF.

V and J are TRBV29-1 and TRBJ2-5; unclear D gene. V was shortened by 1 base and J by 7 bases, with 16 bases between the two germline ends. CDR3 length: 14 amino acids. The germline CDR1 and CDR2 sequences are SQVTM and ANQGSEA. CDR3 sequence (DNA): TGCAGCGTTGAAGGGATCAGGCTCCTTAGGACCCAGTACTTC. Translation: CSVEGIRLLRTQYF.

This sequence joins TRBV7-8 and TRBJ2-3; D unresolved. CDR3 size: 15 residues. CDR1 and CDR2 (germline): SGHVS, FQNEAQ. Trimming removed 5 bases at V and 2 bases at J, with 14 bases between. CDR3 DNA: TGTGCCAGCAGCCCCGGGTCAGACAACACAGATACGCAGTATTTT. This translates into CASSPGSDNTDTQYF.

This sequence joins TRBV7-9 and TRBJ1-2; D is undetermined. Germline V CDR1 and CDR2: SEHNR, FQNEAQ (reference sequence). Trimming took off 2 bases at V and 4 bases at J, with 17 bases between the two ends. The CDR3 runs to 16 residues. CDR3 amino acids: CASSLWRVQRVYGYTF. Here the CDR3 DNA reads TGTGCCAGCAGCTTATGGCGGGTCCAGCGAGTCTATGGCTACACCTTC.

For this clone: One end of the junction is discordant with germline, which a read error may explain. CDR3 protein: CASSLGTGVEYIQYF. Here the CDR3 DNA reads TGTGCCAGCAGTTTGGGAACAGGGGTGGAGTACATTCAGTACTTC. The genes are TRBV5-4 and TRBJ2-4, with TRBD1 identical over 7 bases. Germline V gene lookup returns CDR1 SGHNT and CDR2 YYREEE (reference sequence). The CDR3 is 15 amino acids.

The chain is built from TRBV2 and TRBJ1-5; TRBD1 aligns across 7 bases. After removal of 6 bases from V and 3 bases from J, the junction contained 8 bases not matched to a gene. CDR1 is SNHLY, CDR2 FYNNEI, per germline. This CDR3 has 15 residues. For the CDR3, the DNA is TGTGCCAGCAGAACTAACAGGGGCCACAATCAGCCCCAGCATTTT. Encoded protein: CASRTNRGHNQPQHF.

For this clone: Possible read error: a much larger clone is one base away. CDR3 region: CASSSAGGGGTEAFF. As DNA, the CDR3 is TGTGCCAGTAGTAGTGCCGGGGGGGGCGGCACTGAAGCTTTCTTT. The chain is built from TRBV19 and TRBJ1-1; the D gene is possibly TRBD1 (6 bases). The CDR3 consists of 15 residues. Germline CDR1 is LNHDA and CDR2 is SQIVND (reference sequence). V lost 4 bases and J lost 4, with 16 bases in between.

The table lists this clone with a count of one. Other DNA sequences in this specimen translate into the identical CDR3. The chain recombines TRBV28 with TRBJ1-2; D is unclear. The CDR3 sequence is 11 residues long. Looked up from germline, CDR1 is MDHEN and CDR2 is SYDVKM. Trimming took 8 bases from V and 2 from J, leaving 6 bases between them. The CDR3 sequence: CASSLNYGYTF. The CDR3 bases are TGTGCCAGCTCCCTCAACTATGGCTACACCTTC.

This clone has just a few counts. This sequence joins TRBV4-3 and TRBJ2-2, with 11 positions matching TRBD2. The CDR3 spans 16 residues. Germline values: CDR1 LGHNA, CDR2 YSLEER. Trimming at V came to 1 base and at J to 8 bases, leaving 6 bases not matched to a gene. CDR3 DNA sequence: TGCGCCAGCAGCCAAGGACTAGCGGGAAACGGTGGGGAGCTGTTTTTT. This encodes CASSQGLAGNGGELFF.

The chain employs TRBV5-1 and TRBJ2-3, with 9 positions matching TRBD2. V was clipped by 0 bases and J by 2 bases; unmatched bases: 4. This CDR3 is 16 amino acids long. Germline V CDR1 and CDR2: SGHRS, YFSETQ. This chain's CDR3 is CASSLVTSGPTDTQYF. The CDR3 nucleotides read TGCGCCAGCAGCTTGGTGACTAGCGGTCCCACAGATACGCAGTATTTT. The full variable domain, its missing parts supplied by reference TRBV5-1 and TRBJ2-3, is KAGVTQTPRYLIKTRGQQVTLSCSPISGHRSVSWYQQTPGQGLQFLFEYFSETQRNKGNFPGRFSGRQFSNSRSEMNVSTLELGDSALYLCASSLVTSGPTDTQYFGPGTRLTVL.